This T cell receptor beta chain was obtained from a study of T cell repertoires in cytomegalovirus infection. Study in general: Both CMV infection and a matching HLA type were indicated by public TCR beta signatures. Study-level results: CMV-specific HLA-C-restricted TCR beta clonotypes dominated the ex vivo response. Summed frequency of public TCR beta families distinguished CMV carriers with the relevant HLA.

This clonotype occurred many times. What it recognizes is unknown. MiXCR was run by TCRdb on the reads, yielding one entry per CDR3 protein. The sample has around 250,000 distinct CDR3 sequences; about 18% are singletons. The V gene's germline CDR1 is SGHVS and CDR2 FNYEAQ. The length of the CDR3 is 15 residues. V dropped 2 bases and J dropped 7; count of bases not matched to a gene: 7. The sequenced sample consisted of CD8+ T cells from PBMCs. The sequence derives from a human donor in good health (CMV status not recorded). Some clones in this sample may be carry-over from other donors' samples. This rearrangement joins TRBV7-6 to TRBJ2-1, with TRBD2 matching 8 bases. The CDR3 reads CASSLIAGGQNEQFF. In DNA, the CDR3 is TGTGCCAGCAGCTTAATCGCGGGGGGCCAAAATGAGCAGTTCTTC.